This is a list of T cell receptor beta chains from one sample in a study of control samples from healthy donors and cancer patients. TCRdb's table, derived via immunoSEQ multiplex PCR, lists solely in-frame clones and lacks some. The table records about 130,000 clones, roughly 94% of them present only once. What was sequenced was blood. The source of these receptors is a man aged 25 to 40 in good health. Both conserved end residues are part of each CDR3. The order of the fields is V gene, J gene, clone size, D gene, CDR3 protein, CDR3 DNA. The D gene is left open where the match is weak. Clone size appears in some rows only: once, few, many, or a class for an expanded clone.

v_gene: TRBV30; j_gene: TRBJ2-7; abundance: -; d_gene: -; CDR3aa: CAWTSGHFYEQYF; CDR3nt: TGTGCCTGGACCTCGGGACATTTCTACGAGCAGTACTTC
v_gene: TRBV19; j_gene: TRBJ1-2; abundance: -; d_gene: TRBD1; CDR3aa: CASGGRGLYGYTF; CDR3nt: TGTGCCAGCGGTGGCAGGGGGCTATATGGCTACACCTTC
v_gene: TRBV19; j_gene: TRBJ2-7; abundance: -; d_gene: -; CDR3aa: CASSIVGRTYEQYF; CDR3nt: TGTGCCAGTAGTATAGTGGGCAGAACCTACGAGCAGTACTTC
v_gene: TRBV6-5; j_gene: TRBJ1-5; abundance: -; d_gene: -; CDR3aa: CASSPTEGPGPQHF; CDR3nt: TGTGCCAGCAGCCCGACGGAGGGCCCAGGGCCCCAGCATTTT
v_gene: TRBV5-6; j_gene: TRBJ2-5; abundance: -; d_gene: -; CDR3aa: CATSKGGETQYF; CDR3nt: TGTGCCACCTCGAAGGGGGGAGAGACCCAGTACTTC
v_gene: TRBV16; j_gene: TRBJ1-4; abundance: -; d_gene: -; CDR3aa: CASSLIWGVGVREKLFF; CDR3nt: TGTGCCAGCAGCCTAATTTGGGGTGTAGGCGTTCGTGAAAAACTGTTTTTT
v_gene: TRBV6-6; j_gene: TRBJ1-6; abundance: -; d_gene: -; CDR3aa: CASRSDGYYSPLHF; CDR3nt: TGTGCCAGCAGATCCGACGGGTACTATTCACCCCTCCACTTT
v_gene: TRBV6-2/TRBV6-3; j_gene: TRBJ2-1; abundance: -; d_gene: -; CDR3aa: CASSLREYNEQFF; CDR3nt: TGTGCCAGCAGTTTACGCGAATACAATGAGCAGTTCTTC
v_gene: TRBV6-2/TRBV6-3; j_gene: TRBJ2-2; abundance: -; d_gene: -; CDR3aa: CASSYERANTGELFF; CDR3nt: TGTGCCAGCAGTTACGAACGGGCGAACACCGGGGAGCTGTTTTTT
v_gene: TRBV4-1; j_gene: TRBJ2-7; abundance: -; d_gene: -; CDR3aa: CASSRVQGYEQYF; CDR3nt: TGCGCCAGCAGCCGCGTACAGGGCTACGAGCAGTACTTC
v_gene: TRBV7-3; j_gene: TRBJ2-5; abundance: -; d_gene: TRBD1; CDR3aa: CASSLGQGAWETQYF; CDR3nt: TGTGCCAGCAGCTTAGGACAGGGGGCTTGGGAGACCCAGTACTTC
v_gene: TRBV12-5; j_gene: TRBJ1-1; abundance: -; d_gene: TRBD1; CDR3aa: CASGLTTGDLNTEAFF; CDR3nt: TGTGCTAGTGGTTTGACGACAGGGGATCTGAACACTGAAGCTTTCTTT
v_gene: TRBV9; j_gene: TRBJ1-3; abundance: -; d_gene: -; CDR3aa: CASSPSQGAGNTIYF; CDR3nt: TGTGCCAGCAGCCCCTCTCAGGGAGCTGGAAACACCATATATTTT
v_gene: TRBV7-9; j_gene: TRBJ2-5; abundance: once; d_gene: -; CDR3aa: CASSPDGKGGETQYF; CDR3nt: TGTGCCAGCAGCCCAGATGGGAAGGGGGGAGAGACCCAGTACTTC
v_gene: TRBV24-1; j_gene: TRBJ2-7; abundance: -; d_gene: -; CDR3aa: CATSDLSGPLLNEQYF; CDR3nt: TGTGCCACCAGTGATTTGTCCGGGCCTCTCCTGAACGAGCAGTACTTC
v_gene: TRBV9; j_gene: TRBJ1-2; abundance: -; d_gene: -; CDR3aa: CASSVGGDTYGYTF; CDR3nt: TGTGCCAGCAGCGTAGGGGGGGACACCTATGGCTACACCTTC
v_gene: TRBV4-1; j_gene: TRBJ1-5; abundance: -; d_gene: -; CDR3aa: CASSLARGPNQPQHF; CDR3nt: TGCGCCAGCAGCTTAGCCAGGGGACCCAATCAGCCCCAGCATTTT